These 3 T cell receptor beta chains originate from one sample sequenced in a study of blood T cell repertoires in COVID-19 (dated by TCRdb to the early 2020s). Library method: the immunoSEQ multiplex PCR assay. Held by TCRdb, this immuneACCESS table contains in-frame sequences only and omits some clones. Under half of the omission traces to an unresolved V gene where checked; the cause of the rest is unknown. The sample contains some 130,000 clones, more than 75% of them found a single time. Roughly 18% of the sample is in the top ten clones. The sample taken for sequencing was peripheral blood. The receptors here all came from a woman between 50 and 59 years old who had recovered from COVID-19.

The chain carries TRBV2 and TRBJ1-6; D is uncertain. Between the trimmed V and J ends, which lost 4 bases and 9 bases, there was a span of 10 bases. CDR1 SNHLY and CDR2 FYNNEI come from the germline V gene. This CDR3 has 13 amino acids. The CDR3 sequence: CASSAGYGSPLHF. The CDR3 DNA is TGTGCCAGCAGTGCGGGATACGGTTCACCCCTCCACTTT.

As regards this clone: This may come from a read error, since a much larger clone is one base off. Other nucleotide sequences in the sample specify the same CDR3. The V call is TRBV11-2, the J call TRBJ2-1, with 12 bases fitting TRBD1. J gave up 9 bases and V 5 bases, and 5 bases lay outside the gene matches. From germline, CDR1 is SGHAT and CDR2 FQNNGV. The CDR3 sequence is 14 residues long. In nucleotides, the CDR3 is TGTGCCAGCAGCGCGGGACAGGGGGCCGGTGAGCAGTTCTTC. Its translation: CASSAGQGAGEQFF.

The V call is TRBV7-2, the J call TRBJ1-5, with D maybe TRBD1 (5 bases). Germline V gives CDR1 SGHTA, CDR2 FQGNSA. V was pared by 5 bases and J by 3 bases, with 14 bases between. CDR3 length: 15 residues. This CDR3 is CASSPRAGSNQPQHF. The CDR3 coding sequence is TGTGCCAGCAGCCCAAGGGCAGGGTCCAATCAGCCCCAGCATTTT.